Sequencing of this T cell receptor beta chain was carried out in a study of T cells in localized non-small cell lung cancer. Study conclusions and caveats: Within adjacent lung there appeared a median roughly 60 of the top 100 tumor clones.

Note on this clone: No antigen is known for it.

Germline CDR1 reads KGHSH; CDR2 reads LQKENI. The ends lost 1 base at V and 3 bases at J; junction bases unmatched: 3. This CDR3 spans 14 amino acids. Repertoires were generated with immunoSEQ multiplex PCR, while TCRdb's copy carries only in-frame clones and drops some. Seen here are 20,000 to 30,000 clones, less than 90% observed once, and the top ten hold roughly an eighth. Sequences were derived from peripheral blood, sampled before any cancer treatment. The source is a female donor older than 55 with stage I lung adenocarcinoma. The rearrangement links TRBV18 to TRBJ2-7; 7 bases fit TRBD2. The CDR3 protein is CASSPQGGSYEQYF. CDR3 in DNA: TGTGCCAGCTCACCACAGGGCGGGAGCTACGAGCAGTACTTC.